This entry is about one T cell receptor beta chain. Its cognate antigen is unknown. These data originate in a study of CD8 T cells in ankylosing spondylitis. General study results and limits: Made up of about eight highly homologous variants, a TCR beta motif appeared characteristic of ankylosing spondylitis blood.

TCRdb analysed the 5' RACE reads with MiXCR anew, one entry per CDR3 protein. The sample has 750,000 to 850,000 distinct CDR3 sequences, 12% seen once. Per the germline V gene, CDR1 is SGHVS and CDR2 is FQNEAQ. This CDR3 contains 16 residues. Trimming took 1 base from V and 1 from J, leaving 10 bases between them. The chain joins TRBV7-8 to TRBJ2-2; D is ambiguous. This receptor was obtained from a male donor with ankylosing spondylitis. Sample: blood, either unsorted or a sorted T cell fraction (not recorded which). Here the CDR3 DNA reads TGTGCCAGCAGCTTAGGGCAGCCCTTGAACACCGGGGAGCTGTTTTTT. This sequence encodes CASSLGQPLNTGELFF.